The clone carrying this TCR beta chain is a singleton in its sample. The V end was cut by 7 bases, the J end by 8 bases, with 17 bases between. This CDR3 contains 12 residues. Germline V lookup: CDR1 SQVTM, CDR2 ANQGSEA. The sample originates from a study of blood T cell repertoires in COVID-19. Study-wide background: Specimens from acute and convalescent COVID-19 originated in the United States, Italy and Spain. PBMCs, B-cell-depleted T cells, or T cells provided the cDNA or gDNA that made up the material.

The authors' processing: Reference gene primer amplification gave nucleated cell count estimates. TCRdb keeps only in-frame clones here, not all; method: immunoSEQ multiplex PCR. The DNA gave D and trimming, while V, J and clone size come from that table. The sample yields approximately 160,000 clones, approximately 85% seen once. The clonotype was recovered from a man aged 55 to 70 who had recovered from COVID-19. V gene TRBV29-1 combines with J gene TRBJ1-2; a possible D gene is TRBD1 (6 bases). Sequencing input: peripheral blood. As DNA, the CDR3 is TGCAGCGGTTCGTTGGGGGCTAAGGGCTACACCTTC. The encoded protein is CSGSLGAKGYTF. Full variable domain (remainder filled in from reference TRBV29-1 and TRBJ1-2): SAVISQKPSRDICQRGTSLTIQCQVDSQVTMMFWYRQQPGQSLTLIATANQGSEATYESGFVIDKFPISRPNLTFSTLTVSNMSPEDSSIYLCSGSLGAKGYTFGSGTRLTVV.